Below, 14 T cell receptor beta chains from the same sample are listed, as sequenced in a study of T cell changes during pregnancy in multiple sclerosis. The table came from immunoSEQ multiplex PCR; TCRdb's copy has only in-frame clones and leaves some out. Of approximately 90,000 clones in the sample, over 80% were seen once. This sample comprised peripheral blood, obtained after pregnancy. The receptors stem from a female donor with multiple sclerosis, enrolled in a pregnancy study.

Only one count was recorded for this clone. The rearrangement uses TRBV5-1 and TRBJ2-2; TRBD1 agrees at 9 bases. Germline V gives CDR1 SGHRS, CDR2 YFSETQ. The CDR3 totals 16 residues. The ends lost 0 bases at V and 7 bases at J; junction bases unmatched: 7. The CDR3 spells CASSLDVTGGYGELFF. The CDR3 bases are TGCGCCAGCAGCTTGGATGTGACAGGGGGGTACGGGGAGCTGTTTTTT.

This rearrangement joins TRBV9 to TRBJ1-2; TRBD1 aligns across 8 bases. Germline loops: CDR1 SGDLS, CDR2 YYNGEE. The CDR3 loop spans 17 amino acids. Germline trimming cut 4 bases from V and 6 bases from J; bases unmatched to any gene: 17. The CDR3 region is CASSPGQDTGLFDGYTF. Written as DNA, the CDR3 is TGTGCCAGCAGCCCGGGACAGGACACAGGGCTATTTGATGGCTACACCTTC.

The chain employs TRBV13 and TRBJ2-7, with D possibly TRBD2 on 6 matching bases. CDR3 size: 14 residues. Per germline, CDR1 PRHDT and CDR2 FYEKMQ (reference sequence). V was shortened by 11 bases and J by 3 bases, with 20 bases between the two germline ends. Written as DNA, the CDR3 is TGTGCCTCCAGTCTGGGACTCGCAAACTACGAGCAGTACTTC. It translates to CASSLGLANYEQYF.

The chain couples TRBV6-5 to TRBJ1-2, with 9 bases matching TRBD1. CDR3 length equals 15 residues. V lost 6 bases to trimming and J lost 2 bases; unmatched junction nucleotides: 7. Per germline, CDR1 MNHEY and CDR2 SVGAGI. CDR3 sequence (DNA): TGTGCCAGCAGCCGACAACAGGGGGCGAACTATGGCTACACCTTC. Translated: CASSRQQGANYGYTF.

On this clone itself: One junction end does not reproduce the germline sequence, and a read error may be involved. The chain has TRBV6-1 and TRBJ2-3; 7 bases align to TRBD2. The germline gives CDR1 MNHNS, CDR2 SASEGT. The CDR3 has 12 residues. The CDR3 bases are TGTGCCAGCAGTGAAGGGTGGGACTACAGTCTTTTT. Translating gives CASSEGWDYSLF.

The chain joins TRBV6-5 to TRBJ2-7; TRBD2 matches at 9 bases. CDR1 and CDR2 from the germline V gene are MNHEY and SVGAGI. This CDR3 has 14 amino acids. V shed 6 bases and J 2 bases; nucleotides not matched to a gene: 5. In DNA form, the CDR3 reads TGTGCCAGCAGCCTTAGCGGGAGCCCCTACGAGCAGTACTTC. Protein sequence: CASSLSGSPYEQYF.

The chain combines TRBV7-6 with TRBJ1-1, with TRBD1 identical over 8 bases. CDR3 size: 15 residues. V trimming: 4 bases; J trimming: 4 bases; junction bases outside the gene matches: 8. Per the germline V gene, CDR1 is SGHVS and CDR2 is FNYEAQ. The CDR3 here is CASSSGGQGSTEAFF. The CDR3 DNA is TGTGCCAGCAGCTCCGGAGGACAGGGAAGCACTGAAGCTTTCTTT.

This rearrangement joins TRBV6-5 to TRBJ1-5; TRBD1 aligns across 7 bases. The CDR3 sequence is 15 residues long. From germline, CDR1 is MNHEY and CDR2 SVGAGI. V shed 6 bases and J 2 bases; nucleotides not matched to a gene: 7. CDR3 loop: CASRSQGFGNQPQHF. DNA of the CDR3: TGTGCCAGCAGGTCACAGGGGTTCGGCAATCAGCCCCAGCATTTT.

V usage is TRBV6-1 and J usage is TRBJ1-5, with D perhaps matching TRBD1 (5 bases). V dropped 7 bases and J dropped 7 bases, with 17 bases sitting between them. CDR3 length: 14 amino acids. Germline CDR1 MNHNS, CDR2 SASEGT. CDR3 in amino acids: CASIGTTEQQPQHF. The CDR3, as DNA: TGTGCCAGCATCGGGACTACCGAGCAACAGCCCCAGCATTTT.

This rearrangement joins TRBV15 to TRBJ1-5; D unresolved. The germline V gene has CDR1 LNHNV and CDR2 YYDKDF (reference sequence). This CDR3 has 19 residues. Trimming removed 0 bases from V and 0 bases from J, with 18 bases in between. CDR3 sequence: CATSRDGGGFMDSNQPQHF. The CDR3 DNA reads as TGTGCCACCAGCAGAGATGGTGGAGGGTTTATGGATAGCAATCAGCCCCAGCATTTT.

The CDR3 bases are TGTGCCAGCAGCAGGCCGGGACAGGGAGATACGCAGTATTTT. This encodes CASSRPGQGDTQYF. The chain carries TRBV25-1 and TRBJ2-3; 9 bases map to TRBD1. Germline V CDR1 and CDR2: MGHDK, SYGVNS. This CDR3 has 14 residues. Trimming at V came to 6 bases and at J to 5 bases, leaving 6 bases not matched to a gene.

This clone occurred once. The genes are TRBV7-9 and TRBJ2-2, with D possibly matching TRBD2 (6 bases). CDR3 length: 16 residues. Germline loops: CDR1 SEHNR, CDR2 FQNEAQ (reference sequence). V shed 4 bases and J shed 2 bases, with 14 bases lying between them. The CDR3 bases are TGTGCCAGCAGCTACAACGCGGAGGGAAACACCGGGGAGCTGTTTTTT. It is translated as CASSYNAEGNTGELFF. The full variable domain, its missing parts supplied by reference TRBV7-9 and TRBJ2-2, is DTGVSQNPRHKITKRGQNVTFRCDPISEHNRLYWYRQTLGQGPEFLTYFQNEAQLEKSRLLSDRFSAERPKGSFSTLEIQRTEQGDSAMYLCASSYNAEGNTGELFFGEGSRLTVL.

The chain combines TRBV19 with TRBJ1-1; D not certain. This CDR3 contains 13 residues. Per the germline V gene, CDR1 is LNHDA and CDR2 is SQIVND (reference sequence). Trimming took off 6 bases at V and 5 bases at J, with 13 bases between the two ends. The CDR3, as DNA: TGTGCCAGTAGCCGAGTCGAGTGGACTGAAGCTTTCTTT. Its protein is CASSRVEWTEAFF.

The chain is built from TRBV27 and TRBJ2-7; D perhaps matches TRBD1 (6 bases). V lost 2 bases and J 4 bases, leaving 9 bases between the germline ends. Germline-derived CDR1 and CDR2 are MNHEY and SMNVEV (reference sequence). The CDR3 runs to 13 residues. CDR3 in amino acids: CASSLGRGYEQYF. In DNA form, the CDR3 reads TGTGCCAGCAGTTTAGGCAGGGGTTACGAGCAGTACTTC.